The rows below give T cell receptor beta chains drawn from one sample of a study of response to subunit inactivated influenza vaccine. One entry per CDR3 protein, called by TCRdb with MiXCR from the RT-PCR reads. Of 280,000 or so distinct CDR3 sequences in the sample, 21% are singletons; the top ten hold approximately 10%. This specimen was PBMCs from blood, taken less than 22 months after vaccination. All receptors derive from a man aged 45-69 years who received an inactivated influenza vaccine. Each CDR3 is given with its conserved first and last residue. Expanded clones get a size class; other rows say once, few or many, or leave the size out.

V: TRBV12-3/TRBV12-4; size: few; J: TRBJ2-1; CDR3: CASSPGMTYNEQFF
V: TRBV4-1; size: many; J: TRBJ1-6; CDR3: CASSQDPGGRSNSPLHF
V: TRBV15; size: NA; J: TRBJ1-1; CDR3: CASNIDLNTEAFF
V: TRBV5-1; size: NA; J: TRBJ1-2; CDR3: CASSPRTGGLEHTF
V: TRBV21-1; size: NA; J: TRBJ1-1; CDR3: CASSSQRQGVTEAFF
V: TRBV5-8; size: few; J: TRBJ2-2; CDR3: CASSGADRAWNTGELFF
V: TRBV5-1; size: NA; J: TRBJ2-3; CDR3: CAVGDERLTDTQYF
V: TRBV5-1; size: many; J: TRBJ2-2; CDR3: CASSLAPQGNTGELFF
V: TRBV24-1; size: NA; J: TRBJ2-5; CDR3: CATSAAGYQETQYF
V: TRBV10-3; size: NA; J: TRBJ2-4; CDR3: CAISAAAGMLAKNIQYF
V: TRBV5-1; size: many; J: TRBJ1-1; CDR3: CASSLGQGWSTEAFF
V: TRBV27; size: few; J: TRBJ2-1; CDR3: CASSGPGLATYNEQFF
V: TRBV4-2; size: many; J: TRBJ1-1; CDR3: CASSQVRDGEAFF
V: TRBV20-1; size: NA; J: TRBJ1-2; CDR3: CSAILHGTGLGYGYTF
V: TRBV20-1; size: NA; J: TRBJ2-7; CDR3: CSARDLTGTSGIYEQYF
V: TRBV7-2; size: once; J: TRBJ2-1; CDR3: CASSLRGTGADEQFF
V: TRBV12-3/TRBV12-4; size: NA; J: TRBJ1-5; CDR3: CASSPRFNQPQHF
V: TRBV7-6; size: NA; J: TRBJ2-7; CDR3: CASSLLPSTYEQYF
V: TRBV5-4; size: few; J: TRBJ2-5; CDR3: CATMGTGGPRETQYF
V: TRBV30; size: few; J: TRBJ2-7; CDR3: CAWGGRTTYEQYF
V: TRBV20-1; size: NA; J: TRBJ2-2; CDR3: CSARTGDTGELFF
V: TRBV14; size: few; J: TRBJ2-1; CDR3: CASSLRRGGGSSYNEQFF
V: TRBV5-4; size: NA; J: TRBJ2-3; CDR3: CASSGVGGADTQYF
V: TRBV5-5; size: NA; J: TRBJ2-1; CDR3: CASSSGPGEFDEQFF
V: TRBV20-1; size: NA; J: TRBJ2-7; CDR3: CSASAVRGGNSYEQYF
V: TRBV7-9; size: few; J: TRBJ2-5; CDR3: CASSSSWGEETQYF
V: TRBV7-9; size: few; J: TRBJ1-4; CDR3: CASARGVGEKLFF
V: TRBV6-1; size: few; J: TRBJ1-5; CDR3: CASTQAHSNQPQHF
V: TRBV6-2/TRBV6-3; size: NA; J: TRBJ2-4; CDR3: CASSYPRTGNIQYF
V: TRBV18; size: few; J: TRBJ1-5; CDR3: CASSSDRGLQPQHF
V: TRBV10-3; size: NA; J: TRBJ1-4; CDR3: CAISEFQSTNEKLFF
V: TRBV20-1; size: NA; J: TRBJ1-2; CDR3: CSARVGPGRGYTF
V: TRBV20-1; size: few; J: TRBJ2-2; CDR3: CSARKPGQGIGELFF
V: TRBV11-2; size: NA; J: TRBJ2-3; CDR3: CASSYTLGGLTDTQYF
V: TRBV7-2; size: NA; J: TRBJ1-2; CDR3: CASSLERTGDYGYTF
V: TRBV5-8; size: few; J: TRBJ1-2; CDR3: CASSFSGLIYGYTF
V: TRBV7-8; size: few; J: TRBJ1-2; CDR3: CASSATGGSNYGYTF
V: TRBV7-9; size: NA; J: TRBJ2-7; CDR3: CASSSQRTSYYEQYF
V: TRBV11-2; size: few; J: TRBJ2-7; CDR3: CASSHWTGKISYEQYF
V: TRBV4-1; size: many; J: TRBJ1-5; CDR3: CASSQGTNLYSNQPQHF
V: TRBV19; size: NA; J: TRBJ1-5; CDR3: CASSTGLVQFFSNQPQHF